Sequencing of this TCR beta chain was carried out in a study of blood T cell repertoires in COVID-19. This clone was observed a single time. Methods used by the authors: Amplification of reference gene primers provided the estimated nucleated cell counts. The protocol was immunoSEQ multiplex PCR, while the TCRdb copy is restricted to in-frame clones and leaves out a portion. That table furnishes V, J and clone size, whereas the DNA furnished D and trimming. There are 55,000 or so clones in the sample; around 80% occur only once, and about 20% lies in the top ten. Sequencing was done on a sample of peripheral blood. The clonotype comes from a man between 25 and 39 years old with COVID-19, enrolled during active disease.

CDR3 loop: CASSKPPDIHWNTEAFF. The CDR3 DNA reads TGTGCCAGCAGCAAACCTCCAGACATACACTGGAACACTGAAGCTTTCTTT. The genes are TRBV21-1 and TRBJ1-1; TRBD1 is the table's D call, not checked against the DNA. TRBV21-1 is recorded as a pseudogene. The CDR3 sequence is 17 residues long.